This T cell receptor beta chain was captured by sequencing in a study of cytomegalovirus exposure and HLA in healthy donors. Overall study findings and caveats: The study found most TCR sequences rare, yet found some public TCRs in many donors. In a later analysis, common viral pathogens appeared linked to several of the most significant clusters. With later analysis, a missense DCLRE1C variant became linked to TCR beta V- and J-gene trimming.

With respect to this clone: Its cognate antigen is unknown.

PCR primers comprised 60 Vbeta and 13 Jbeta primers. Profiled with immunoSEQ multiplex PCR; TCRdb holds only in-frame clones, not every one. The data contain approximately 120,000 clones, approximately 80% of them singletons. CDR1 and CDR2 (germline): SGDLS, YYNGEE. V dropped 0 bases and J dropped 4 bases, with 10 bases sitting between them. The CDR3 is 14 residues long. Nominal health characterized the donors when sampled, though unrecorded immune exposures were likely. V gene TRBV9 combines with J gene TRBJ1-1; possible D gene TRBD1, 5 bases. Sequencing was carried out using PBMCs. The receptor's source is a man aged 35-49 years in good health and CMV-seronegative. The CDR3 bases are TGTGCCAGCAGCGTAGCGATGGGGGGCACTGAAGCTTTCTTT. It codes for CASSVAMGGTEAFF.